A selection of T cell receptor beta chains follows, all from one sample in a study of T-cell reconstitution after alpha-beta-depleted transplantation in children. Each CDR3 protein gets one entry after TCRdb re-called the PCR reads with MiXCR. The table shows roughly 790,000 distinct CDR3 sequences, with about 15% occurring only once. The sequencing used PBMCs, mostly from graft donor cells, collected 360 days after TCRalphabeta/CD19-depleted stem cell transplant. These receptors originate from a male patient between 5 and 17 years old who had a stem cell transplant for acute lymphoblastic leukemia, so the T cells may come from the graft donor. The CDR3 runs from the conserved cysteine through the conserved F or W. D genes are given only for firm matches. Only part of the rows carry a size: once, few, many, or a class if the clone is expanded.

clone_size	d_call	v_call	j_call	cdr3_aa	cdr3_nt
many	TRBD2	TRBV6-5	TRBJ2-1	CASSYSLAGPLNEQFF	TGTGCCAGCAGTTACTCCCTAGCGGGCCCCTTGAATGAGCAGTTCTTC
few	-	TRBV5-1	TRBJ1-6	CASSLAWMDSPLHF	TGCGCCAGCAGCTTGGCGTGGATGGATTCACCCCTCCACTTT
few	TRBD2	TRBV5-1	TRBJ2-3	CASSLVLAGGLDSTDTQYF	TGCGCCAGCAGCTTGGTCCTAGCGGGAGGACTTGATAGCACAGATACGCAGTATTTT
-	-	TRBV10-3	TRBJ1-2	CAISESGQYYGYTF	TGTGCCATCAGTGAGTCTGGACAGTATTATGGCTACACCTTC
-	-	TRBV20-1	TRBJ2-5	CSASGETPETQYF	TGCAGTGCTAGTGGTGAGACACCGGAGACCCAGTACTTC
few	-	TRBV12-3/TRBV12-4	TRBJ2-1	CASRVTPDRQFF	TGTGCCAGCAGAGTTACCCCGGACCGACAGTTCTTC
few	TRBD2	TRBV5-1	TRBJ2-1	CASSLNYGRALQPEQFF	TGCGCCAGCAGCCTAAACTACGGGAGGGCCCTCCAACCAGAGCAGTTCTTC
few	-	TRBV12-3/TRBV12-4	TRBJ2-5	CASTLRGRKTQYF	TGTGCCAGCACCCTCAGGGGACGAAAGACCCAGTACTTC
few	-	TRBV7-3	TRBJ2-7	CASSPYGLLTYEQYF	TGTGCCAGCAGCCCATATGGGCTCTTAACCTACGAGCAGTACTTC
-	-	TRBV19	TRBJ2-5	CASRPGGTQYF	TGTGCCAGTAGACCCGGTGGAACCCAGTACTTC
few	-	TRBV7-9	TRBJ1-5	CASSFVSAVFSNQPQHF	TGTGCCAGCAGCTTCGTCTCAGCGGTATTCAGCAATCAGCCCCAGCATTTT
-	-	TRBV6-5	TRBJ2-7	CASSYDRGTHYEQYF	TGTGCCAGCAGTTACGACCGGGGGACTCACTACGAGCAGTACTTC
-	-	TRBV29-1	TRBJ1-1	CSVENQGMYTEAFF	TGCAGCGTTGAAAACCAAGGGATGTACACTGAAGCTTTCTTT
few	-	TRBV5-1	TRBJ2-7	CASSPDRRRYEQYF	TGCGCCAGCAGCCCCGATAGACGCCGCTACGAGCAGTACTTC
few	-	TRBV20-1	TRBJ2-7	CSAISTASYEQYF	TGCAGTGCTATCTCGACAGCCTCCTACGAGCAGTACTTC
few	TRBD2	TRBV25-1	TRBJ2-3	CASLGTSGKATQYF	TGTGCCAGCCTCGGGACTAGCGGGAAGGCTACGCAGTATTTT
few	TRBD1	TRBV19	TRBJ2-5	CATRQGPFQETQYF	TGTGCCACTAGACAGGGGCCATTCCAAGAGACCCAGTACTTC
-	-	TRBV29-1	TRBJ2-5	CSEPQVQETQYF	TGCAGCGAGCCGCAGGTACAAGAGACCCAGTACTTC
few	-	TRBV13	TRBJ2-1	CASRQTRVNEQFF	TGTGCCAGCAGACAAACGAGAGTCAATGAGCAGTTCTTC
-	TRBD1	TRBV7-8	TRBJ1-1	CASSSPGGKNTEAFF	TGTGCCAGCAGTTCCCCAGGGGGCAAGAACACTGAAGCTTTCTTT
few	-	TRBV20-1	TRBJ1-3	CSARDTYRDYSGNTIYF	TGCAGTGCTAGAGATACATACAGGGACTACTCTGGAAACACCATATATTTT
-	-	TRBV19	TRBJ2-6	CASSIAGQIFSGANVLTF	TGTGCCAGTAGTATAGCCGGACAGATCTTTTCTGGGGCCAACGTCCTGACTTTC
-	-	TRBV7-9	TRBJ1-2	CASTPVSSLGYTF	TGTGCCAGCACCCCCGTGAGCTCCTTGGGCTACACCTTC
-	-	TRBV20-1	TRBJ1-5	CSASPYDSNQPQHF	TGCAGTGCTAGCCCGTACGATAGCAATCAGCCCCAGCATTTT
-	-	TRBV27	TRBJ1-2	CASSPRRIQAFNYGYTF	TGTGCCAGCAGCCCCCGGAGGATACAGGCCTTTAACTATGGCTACACCTTC
few	TRBD1	TRBV28	TRBJ1-3	CASITGAESDTIYF	TGTGCCAGCATAACAGGGGCCGAGTCGGACACCATATATTTT
-	-	TRBV27	TRBJ2-5	CASSLSPGVETQYF	TGTGCCAGCAGTCTGTCACCGGGTGTAGAGACCCAGTACTTC
few	TRBD2	TRBV6-5	TRBJ2-7	CASSYSGQGSLRGEQYF	TGTGCCAGCAGTTACTCGGGTCAGGGCTCCTTGCGGGGGGAGCAGTACTTC
few	-	TRBV6-1	TRBJ2-5	CASIQSPGTDQETQYF	TGTGCCAGCATTCAATCCCCCGGGACGGACCAAGAGACCCAGTACTTC
few	-	TRBV5-1	TRBJ2-3	CASSLGTGTDTDTQYF	TGCGCCAGCAGCTTGGGTACCGGGACTGACACAGATACGCAGTATTTT
many	-	TRBV5-1	TRBJ2-7	CASSSWMRNEQYF	TGCGCCAGCAGCTCCTGGATGCGAAACGAGCAGTACTTC
few	TRBD2	TRBV5-1	TRBJ2-3	CASRPGLEWYTDTQYF	TGCGCCAGCAGACCAGGACTAGAATGGTACACAGATACGCAGTATTTT
many	TRBD2	TRBV12-3/TRBV12-4	TRBJ2-1	CASSLTSGRNNEQFF	TGTGCCAGCAGCCTCACTAGCGGGAGGAACAATGAGCAGTTCTTC
many	TRBD1	TRBV20-1	TRBJ1-2	CSARTGGYYGYTF	TGCAGTGCTAGAACAGGGGGGTACTATGGCTACACCTTC
many	TRBD2	TRBV5-1	TRBJ2-3	CASGPAGGKADTQYF	TGCGCCAGCGGCCCCGCGGGAGGGAAAGCAGATACGCAGTATTTT
-	-	TRBV20-1	TRBJ1-5	CSASPPSRDQPQHF	TGCAGTGCTAGTCCCCCATCCAGGGATCAGCCCCAGCATTTT
-	-	TRBV6-2/TRBV6-3	TRBJ1-1	CASSARRTAEAFF	TGTGCCAGCAGTGCTCGTAGAACCGCTGAAGCTTTCTTT
-	TRBD2	TRBV20-1	TRBJ2-1	CSARVAGGSSYNEQFF	TGCAGTGCTAGAGTAGCGGGAGGGAGCTCCTACAATGAGCAGTTCTTC
few	-	TRBV14	TRBJ2-7	CASSQDRRGYEQYF	TGTGCCAGCAGCCAAGATAGAAGGGGCTACGAGCAGTACTTC
-	-	TRBV6-5	TRBJ1-5	CASSYPIQGSNQPQHF	TGTGCCAGCAGTTACCCCATCCAGGGAAGCAATCAGCCCCAGCATTTT
few	TRBD2	TRBV7-9	TRBJ2-7	CASSLGGTSGRSGEQYF	TGTGCCAGCAGCTTGGGGGGGACTAGCGGGAGAAGTGGCGAGCAGTACTTC
-	-	TRBV23-1	TRBJ2-2	CASSQRGTTNGYTGELFF	TGCGCCAGCAGTCAAAGGGGAACTACCAATGGGTACACCGGGGAGCTGTTTTTT
many	TRBD1	TRBV27	TRBJ2-3	CASMGQGAGPDTQYF	TGTGCCAGCATGGGGCAGGGGGCGGGGCCAGATACGCAGTATTTT
-	-	TRBV12-3/TRBV12-4	TRBJ1-1	CATSPHGGAGGTEAFF	TGTGCCACCTCCCCTCACGGGGGCGCGGGAGGCACTGAAGCTTTCTTT
many	-	TRBV18	TRBJ1-3	CASSPVSVSGNTIYF	TGTGCCAGCTCACCAGTTTCGGTTTCTGGAAACACCATATATTTT
few	-	TRBV7-8	TRBJ1-1	CASSPEATGPDTEAFF	TGTGCCAGCAGCCCCGAAGCTACAGGGCCAGACACTGAAGCTTTCTTT
-	-	TRBV29-1	TRBJ2-2	CSVPRGAATGELFF	TGCAGCGTGCCTAGAGGGGCCGCCACCGGGGAGCTGTTTTTT
many	TRBD1	TRBV29-1	TRBJ1-1	CSTWDRANTEAFF	TGCAGCACCTGGGACAGAGCAAACACTGAAGCTTTCTTT
few	-	TRBV7-9	TRBJ1-3	CASSFSRVGNTIYF	TGTGCCAGCAGCTTTTCCCGAGTGGGAAACACCATATATTTT
many	-	TRBV5-1	TRBJ2-7	CASSLTSPYEQYF	TGCGCCAGCAGCTTGACTAGCCCCTACGAGCAGTACTTC
many	-	TRBV18	TRBJ2-3	CASSPGRTSTHTQYF	TGTGCCAGCTCACCGGGACGAACTTCCACACATACGCAGTATTTT
many	-	TRBV7-3	TRBJ2-1	CASSSNSHNEQFF	TGTGCCAGCAGCTCAAACTCACACAATGAGCAGTTCTTC
-	-	TRBV5-1	TRBJ2-5	CASSFTGQETQYF	TGCGCCAGCAGCTTCACCGGCCAAGAGACCCAGTACTTC
few	-	TRBV7-6	TRBJ2-3	CASSPWEDTQYF	TGTGCCAGCAGCCCCTGGGAAGATACGCAGTATTTT